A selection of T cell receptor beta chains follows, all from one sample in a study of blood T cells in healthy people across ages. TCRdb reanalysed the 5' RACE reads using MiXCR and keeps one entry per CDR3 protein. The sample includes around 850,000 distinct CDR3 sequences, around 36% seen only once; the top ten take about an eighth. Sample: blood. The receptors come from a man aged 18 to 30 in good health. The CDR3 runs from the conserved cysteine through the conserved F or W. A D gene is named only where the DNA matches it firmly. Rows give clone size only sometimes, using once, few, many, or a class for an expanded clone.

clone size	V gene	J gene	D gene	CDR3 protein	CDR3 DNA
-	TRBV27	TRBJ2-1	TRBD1	CASSTPRGQDPYNEQFF	TGTGCCAGCAGTACTCCTCGGGGACAGGACCCCTACAATGAGCAGTTCTTC
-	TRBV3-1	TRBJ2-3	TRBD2	CASSQGSGGLESDTQYF	TGTGCCAGCAGCCAGGGATCGGGGGGGCTGGAGTCAGATACGCAGTATTTT
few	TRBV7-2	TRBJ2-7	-	CASSSTTGLQYF	TGTGCCAGCAGCTCGACGACAGGCTTACAGTACTTC
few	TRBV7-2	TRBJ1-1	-	CASSFLSGYTEAFF	TGTGCCAGCAGCTTTCTTAGCGGGTACACTGAAGCTTTCTTT
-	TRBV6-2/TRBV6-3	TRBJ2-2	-	CASRGDSAGTGELFF	TGTGCCAGCAGAGGAGACAGCGCCGGCACCGGGGAGCTGTTTTTT
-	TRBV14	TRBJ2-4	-	CASSRMGWENIQYF	TGTGCCAGCAGCCGTATGGGGTGGGAAAACATTCAGTACTTC
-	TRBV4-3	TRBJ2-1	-	CASSQDGASEGEIRYNEQFF	TGCGCCAGCAGCCAAGATGGGGCTAGCGAGGGAGAAATTCGGTACAATGAGCAGTTCTTC
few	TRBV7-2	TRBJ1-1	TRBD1	CASSRRLQGANTEAFF	TGTGCCAGCAGCCGGCGCCTTCAGGGGGCGAACACTGAAGCTTTCTTT
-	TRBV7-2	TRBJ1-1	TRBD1	CAGSYMTGAPEAFF	TGTGCCGGCAGCTATATGACAGGGGCCCCTGAAGCTTTCTTT
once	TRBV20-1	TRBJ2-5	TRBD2	CSAKTSGGSNEQYF	TGCAGTGCTAAGACTAGCGGGGGAAGCAATGAGCAGTACTTC
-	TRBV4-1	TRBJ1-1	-	CASSQDESKGWATEAFF	TGCGCCAGCAGCCAAGATGAGTCCAAGGGTTGGGCCACTGAAGCTTTCTTT
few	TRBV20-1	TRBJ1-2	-	CSAPIRDRNYGYTF	TGCAGTGCTCCAATCAGGGATCGCAACTATGGCTACACCTTC
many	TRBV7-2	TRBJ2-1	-	CASTQSPGNEQFF	TGTGCCAGCACCCAATCCCCAGGGAATGAGCAGTTCTTC
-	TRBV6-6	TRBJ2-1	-	CASTNGITDGQFF	TGTGCCAGCACCAACGGGATAACCGACGGGCAGTTCTTC
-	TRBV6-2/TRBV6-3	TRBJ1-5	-	CASSYGGSGQPQHF	TGTGCCAGCAGTTACGGGGGTTCTGGTCAGCCCCAGCATTTT
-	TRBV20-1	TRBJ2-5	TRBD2	CSARGLAAQETQYF	TGCAGTGCTAGAGGACTAGCAGCCCAAGAGACCCAGTACTTC
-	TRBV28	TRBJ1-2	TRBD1	CASSQPTGRAFGYTF	TGTGCCAGCAGCCAACCGACAGGGAGGGCTTTTGGCTACACCTTC
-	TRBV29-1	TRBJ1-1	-	CSVAVQGRDTEAFF	TGCAGCGTTGCCGTTCAGGGTCGGGACACTGAAGCTTTCTTT
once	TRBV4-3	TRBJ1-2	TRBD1	CASSQDETGGSGYTF	TGCGCCAGCAGCCAAGATGAGACAGGGGGCTCAGGCTACACCTTC
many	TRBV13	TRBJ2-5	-	CASSLPPNAGQETQYF	TGTGCCAGCAGCTTACCCCCTAACGCAGGTCAAGAGACCCAGTACTTC
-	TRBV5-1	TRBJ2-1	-	CASSLDRGPIAGGRYSEQFF	TGCGCCAGCAGCTTGGACAGGGGGCCGATAGCGGGGGGCCGTTACAGTGAGCAGTTCTTC
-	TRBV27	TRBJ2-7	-	CASSWGGGRSYEQYF	TGTGCCAGCAGTTGGGGGGGCGGTAGGTCCTACGAGCAGTACTTC
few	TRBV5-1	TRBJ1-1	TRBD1	CASSFSTGAVNTEAFF	TGCGCCAGCAGCTTTTCCACAGGGGCCGTGAACACTGAAGCTTTCTTT
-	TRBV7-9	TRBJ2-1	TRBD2	CASSGERGSSYNEQFF	TGTGCCAGCAGTGGAGAGCGGGGGAGCTCCTACAATGAGCAGTTCTTC
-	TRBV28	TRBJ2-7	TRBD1	CASGQNRGNREQYF	TGTGCCAGCGGGCAAAACAGGGGAAATCGCGAGCAGTACTTC
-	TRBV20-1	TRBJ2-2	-	CSARERGAWTGELFF	TGCAGTGCTAGAGAAAGGGGGGCTTGGACCGGGGAGCTGTTTTTT
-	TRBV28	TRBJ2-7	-	CASSLPGGFSYNEQYF	TGTGCCAGCAGTCTCCCTGGGGGGTTTTCCTACAATGAGCAGTACTTC
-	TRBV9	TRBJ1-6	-	CASSGGVRTSSPLHF	TGTGCCAGCAGCGGGGGGGTCAGGACAAGTTCACCCCTCCACTTT
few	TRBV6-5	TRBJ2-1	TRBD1	CASSRGQGRKFF	TGTGCCAGCAGCCGCGGACAGGGACGTAAGTTCTTC
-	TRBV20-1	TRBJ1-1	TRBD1	CSARETGVTNTEAFF	TGCAGTGCTAGAGAGACAGGGGTGACGAACACTGAAGCTTTCTTT
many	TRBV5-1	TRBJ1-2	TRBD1	CASRQGTGANYGYTF	TGCGCCAGCAGACAAGGAACAGGGGCCAACTATGGCTACACCTTC
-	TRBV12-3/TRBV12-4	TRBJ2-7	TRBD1	CASSVDREVNEQYF	TGTGCCAGCAGTGTGGACAGGGAGGTCAATGAGCAGTACTTC
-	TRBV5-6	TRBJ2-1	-	CASSATAIYIEQFF	TGTGCCAGCAGCGCGACAGCGATCTACATTGAGCAGTTCTTC
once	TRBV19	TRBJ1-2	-	CASTRDTYGYTF	TGTGCCAGTACCCGGGACACCTATGGCTACACCTTC
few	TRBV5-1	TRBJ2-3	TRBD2	CASSLLASGVTDTQYF	TGCGCCAGCAGCTTGCTGGCTAGCGGGGTTACAGATACGCAGTATTTT
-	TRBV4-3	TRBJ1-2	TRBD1	CASSQDKGTGLNYGYTF	TGCGCCAGCAGCCAAGATAAAGGGACAGGGCTTAACTATGGCTACACCTTC
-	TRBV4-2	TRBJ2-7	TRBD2	CASSQGGGAYNEQYF	TGTGCCAGCAGCCAAGGCGGGGGGGCCTACAATGAGCAGTACTTC
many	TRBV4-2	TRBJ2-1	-	CASSQDRTGQSYNEQFF	TGTGCCAGCAGCCAAGATCGCACAGGACAGTCCTACAATGAGCAGTTCTTC
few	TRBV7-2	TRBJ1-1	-	CASSFWGRVTEAFF	TGTGCCAGCAGCTTTTGGGGCAGGGTCACTGAAGCTTTCTTT
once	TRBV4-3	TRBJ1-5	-	CASSQDIQPDQPQHF	TGCGCCAGCAGCCAAGATATTCAACCCGATCAGCCCCAGCATTTT
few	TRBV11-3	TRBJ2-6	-	CASSPAGPYSGANVLTF	TGTGCCAGCAGCCCCGCCGGACCTTACTCTGGGGCCAACGTCCTGACTTTC
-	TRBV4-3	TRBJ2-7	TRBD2	CASSQDRGVIYEQYF	TGCGCCAGCAGCCAAGATCGGGGGGTAATCTACGAGCAGTACTTC
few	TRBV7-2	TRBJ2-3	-	CASSLAAWGGTQYF	TGTGCCAGCAGCTTAGCGGCGTGGGGCGGTACGCAGTATTTT
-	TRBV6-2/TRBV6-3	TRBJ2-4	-	CASRPTAPGGQEYF	TGTGCCAGCAGACCGACAGCCCCCGGGGGGCAAGAGTACTTC
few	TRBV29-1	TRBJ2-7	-	CSVEVTHQDEQYF	TGCAGCGTTGAAGTCACTCACCAGGACGAGCAGTACTTC
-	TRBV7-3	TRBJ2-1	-	CASSLNSLNEQFF	TGTGCCAGCAGCTTAAATAGTCTCAATGAGCAGTTCTTC
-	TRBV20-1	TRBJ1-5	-	CSARRDRARNQPQHF	TGCAGTGCCCGCCGCGACCGGGCCCGCAATCAGCCCCAGCATTTT
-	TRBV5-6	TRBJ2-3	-	CASSLFAPYVPEGDNSTDTQYF	TGTGCCAGCAGCTTGTTCGCCCCGTATGTGCCAGAGGGTGATAATAGCACAGATACGCAGTATTTT
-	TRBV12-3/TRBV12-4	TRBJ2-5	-	CAGGETQYF	TGTGCCGGGGGGGAGACCCAGTACTTC
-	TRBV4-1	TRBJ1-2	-	CASSSFDRPNYGHTF	TGCGCCAGCAGCTCATTCGACAGGCCCAACTATGGCCACACCTTC